One sample yielded the 21 T cell receptor beta chains listed below, sequenced in a study of blood T cell repertoires in COVID-19. Sequencing was performed with immunoSEQ multiplex PCR; in TCRdb, only in-frame clones are kept and a portion is missing. The sample contains about 260,000 clones, 90% of which appear only once. The material sequenced was PBMCs or T cells enriched from blood (not recorded which). These receptors originate from a man aged 50 or older who had been exposed to COVID-19.

This chain connects TRBV12-3 or TRBV12-4 to TRBJ2-5; TRBD2 aligns across 7 bases. This CDR3 comprises 13 residues. The trim removed 6 bases at V and 7 bases at J, leaving 8 bases unmatched. CDR3 sequence: CASSYGLVGTQYF. The CDR3, as DNA: TGTGCCAGCAGCTACGGACTAGTTGGGACCCAGTACTTC.

The chain uses TRBV7-2 and TRBJ2-2, with 12 bases fitting TRBD2. CDR3 length equals 16 residues. V lost 4 bases, J lost 6 bases, and 6 bases stayed unmatched. Looked up from germline, CDR1 is SGHTA and CDR2 is FQGNSA. The DNA for the CDR3 is TGTGCCAGCAGCTCTCGACTAGCGGGAGCGGCCGGGGAGCTGTTTTTT. Its protein product is CASSSRLAGAAGELFF.

V is TRBV4-1 and J is TRBJ2-3; TRBD2 aligns across 14 bases. V lost 4 bases to trimming and J lost 10 bases; unmatched junction nucleotides: 7. The CDR3 runs 15 residues. Per germline, CDR1 MGHRA and CDR2 YSYEKL. CDR3 sequence (DNA): TGCGCCAGCAGCCTGACTAGCGGGGGGGCCAACGCGCAGTATTTT. It specifies CASSLTSGGANAQYF.

The CDR3 DNA reads TGTGCCAGCAGCTTAGCAGGGCCCGACGAGCAGTACTTC. It yields the protein CASSLAGPDEQYF. The chain is built from TRBV5-6 and TRBJ2-7; D possibly corresponds to TRBD1 (5 bases). This CDR3 has 13 amino acids. The V end lost 2 bases, the J end lost 5 bases, and 11 bases lay between the germline ends. Germline CDR1 reads SGHDT; CDR2 reads YYEEEE.

The gene calls are TRBV4-1 and TRBJ2-5; a possible D gene is TRBD2 (6 bases). CDR1 and CDR2 from the germline V gene are MGHRA and YSYEKL. The length of the CDR3 is 15 residues. The ends were cut back, 0 bases at V and 5 bases at J, with 13 bases in the middle. The CDR3 bases are TGCGCCAGCAGCCAAGATCGTACTAGCTTTGAGACCCAGTACTTC. It is translated as CASSQDRTSFETQYF.

The chain has TRBV11-2 and TRBJ1-1; D uncertain. Trimming took off 1 base at V and 4 bases at J, with 7 bases between the two ends. From germline, CDR1 is SGHAT and CDR2 FQNNGV. The CDR3 is made up of 13 amino acids. CDR3 sequence: CASSLVRFTEAFF. For the CDR3, the DNA is TGTGCCAGCAGCTTAGTCAGATTCACTGAAGCTTTCTTT. Filled out from reference TRBV11-2 and TRBJ1-1, the complete variable domain reads EAGVAQSPRYKIIEKRQSVAFWCNPISGHATLYWYQQILGQGPKLLIQFQNNGVVDDSQLPKDRFSAERLKGVDSTLKIQPAKLEDSAVYLCASSLVRFTEAFFGQGTRLTVV.

This clone was seen once. DNA for the CDR3: TGCGCCAGCAGCTTTCTAGCGGGGGCTAGCACAGATACGCAGTATTTT. Amino acid sequence: CASSFLAGASTDTQYF. V gene TRBV5-1 combines with J gene TRBJ2-3; 10 positions agree with TRBD2. The CDR3 extends over 16 amino acids. Per the germline V gene, CDR1 is SGHRS and CDR2 is YFSETQ. Losses at the gene ends were 2 bases for V and 0 bases for J; bases not matched to a gene: 3.

V and J are TRBV11-3 and TRBJ2-5, with D possibly being TRBD1 (5 bases). The V gene's germline CDR1 is SGHNT and CDR2 YENEEA. The CDR3 is 16 amino acids. V lost 0 bases and J 5 bases, leaving 16 bases between the germline ends. CDR3 coding DNA: TGTGCCAGCAGCTTAGAAGACAGTGGCCCAGGGGAGACCCAGTACTTC. Residues: CASSLEDSGPGETQYF. The full variable domain, its missing parts supplied by reference TRBV11-3 and TRBJ2-5, is EAGVVQSPRYKIIEKKQPVAFWCNPISGHNTLYWYLQNLGQGPELLIRYENEEAVDDSQLPKDRFSAERLKGVDSTLKIQPAELGDSAVYLCASSLEDSGPGETQYFGPGTRLLVL.

A few counts support this clone. CDR3 DNA sequence: TGCGCCAGCATAAAGGAGGTGAACACCGGGGAGCTGTTTTTT. Its translation is CASIKEVNTGELFF. The chain is built from TRBV10-1 and TRBJ2-2, with D possibly being TRBD2 (5 bases). The CDR3 consists of 14 residues. V was clipped by 7 bases and J by 1 base, with 10 bases between them. Germline CDR1 is WNHNN and CDR2 is SYGVQD (reference sequence).

This clone was picked up a small number of times. V and J are TRBV30 and TRBJ2-7; possible D gene TRBD1, 6 bases. Between the trimmed V and J ends, which lost 1 base and 2 bases, there was a span of 12 bases. The CDR3 covers 14 residues. The germline V gene encodes CDR1 GTSNPN and CDR2 SVGIG (reference sequence). The CDR3 spells CAWSGMKGAYEQYF. The CDR3 bases are TGTGCCTGGAGTGGGATGAAGGGGGCCTACGAGCAGTACTTC. Using reference TRBV30 and TRBJ2-7 for the parts outside the CDR3, the full variable domain is SQTIHQWPATLVQPVGSPLSLECTVEGTSNPNLYWYRQAAGRGLQLLFYSVGIGQISSEVPQNLSASRPQDRQFILSSKKLLLSDSGFYLCAWSGMKGAYEQYFGPGTRLTVT.

This clone came up a few times. The CDR3 loop reads CASTLFPLNEQFF. As DNA, the CDR3 is TGTGCCAGCACCCTTTTTCCTCTTAATGAGCAGTTCTTC. This chain connects TRBV7-9 to TRBJ2-1; D gene uncertain. Germline CDR1 reads SEHNR; CDR2 reads FQNEAQ (reference sequence). Trimming took off 7 bases at V and 7 bases at J, with 14 bases between the two ends. The CDR3 has 13 amino acids. Supplemented by reference TRBV7-9 and TRBJ2-1, the full variable domain reads DTGVSQNPRHKITKRGQNVTFRCDPISEHNRLYWYRQTLGQGPEFLTYFQNEAQLEKSRLLSDRFSAERPKGSFSTLEIQRTEQGDSAMYLCASTLFPLNEQFFGPGTRLTVL.

This chain joins TRBV7-2 and TRBJ1-2; D gene uncertain. Trimming pared 2 bases from V and 1 base from J, leaving 8 bases between. Germline V CDR1 and CDR2: SGHTA, FQGNSA. CDR3 length equals 14 residues. The CDR3 sequence is CASSLSTGNYGYTF. The CDR3 DNA is TGTGCCAGCAGCTTATCGACGGGTAACTATGGCTACACCTTC.

The chain links TRBV9 to TRBJ2-7; 10 positions match TRBD1. Trimming at V came to 4 bases and at J to 5 bases, leaving 9 bases not matched to a gene. Germline CDR1 is SGDLS and CDR2 is YYNGEE. This CDR3 region has 15 residues. The DNA of the CDR3 is TGTGCCAGCAGCCTCAGGGGACAGGGGTCCAACGAGCAGTACTTC. Translation gives CASSLRGQGSNEQYF.

The chain has TRBV3-1 (or the pseudogene TRBV3-2) and TRBJ1-2; possible D gene TRBD1, 6 bases. Trimming stripped 0 bases from V and 1 base from J, with 9 bases between. The CDR3 is 15 amino acids. The germline V gene encodes CDR1 LGHDT and CDR2 YNNKEL (reference sequence). In DNA, the CDR3 is TGTGCCAGCAGCCAAGATGGGGGCTATAACTATGGCTACACCTTC. Protein product: CASSQDGGYNYGYTF.

The chain uses TRBV3-1 (or the pseudogene TRBV3-2) and TRBJ1-2; 9 positions match TRBD1. The CDR3 covers 14 residues. Germline-derived CDR1 and CDR2 are LGHDT and YNNKEL (reference sequence). Trimming at V came to 4 bases and at J to 8 bases, leaving 8 bases not matched to a gene. The CDR3 here is CASSPGTGNWGYTF. In DNA form, the CDR3 reads TGTGCCAGCAGCCCCGGGACAGGGAATTGGGGCTACACCTTC.

In this sample, this clone turned up a few times. The rearrangement links TRBV19 to TRBJ2-1, with 10 bases fitting TRBD2. The CDR3 loop spans 14 amino acids. Unmatched junction bases numbered 3, after V lost 5 bases and J lost 5 bases. Germline CDR1 reads LNHDA; CDR2 reads SQIVND (reference sequence). CDR3 nucleotide sequence: TGTGCCAGTAGTCTAGCGGGAGTTAACAATGAGCAGTTCTTC. Translating gives CASSLAGVNNEQFF.

This clone was seen a few times. This chain connects TRBV5-1 to TRBJ2-1; TRBD2 aligns across 11 bases. This CDR3 comprises 16 residues. From germline, CDR1 is SGHRS and CDR2 YFSETQ. With V trimmed by 4 bases and J by 8 bases, 11 bases remained unmatched. The DNA for the CDR3 is TGCGCCAGCAGCCCATTATCTAGCGGGAGGCTTGATGAGCAGTTCTTC. It codes for CASSPLSSGRLDEQFF.

The chain links TRBV13 to TRBJ1-2, with 9 nucleotides matching TRBD1. The germline V gene encodes CDR1 PRHDT and CDR2 FYEKMQ (reference sequence). This CDR3 contains 22 residues. V lost 5 bases, J lost 2 bases, and 27 bases stayed unmatched. CDR3 bases: TGTGCCAGCAGCAGACGGATCCTTTACCGGGACAGGGACAACCACACGAACTATGGCTACACCTTC. This codes for CASSRRILYRDRDNHTNYGYTF. The complete variable domain, with remaining parts taken from reference TRBV13 and TRBJ1-2, reads AAGVIQSPRHLIKEKRETATLKCYPIPRHDTVYWYQQGPGQDPQFLISFYEKMQSDKGSIPDRFSAQQFSDYHSELNMSSLELGDSALYFCASSRRILYRDRDNHTNYGYTFGSGTRLTVV.

The genes are TRBV15 and TRBJ2-7, with unresolved D. The CDR3 length is 15 residues. Germline V lookup: CDR1 LNHNV, CDR2 YYDKDF (reference sequence). The V gene lost 5 bases and the J gene lost 5 bases, with 19 bases spanning the gap. The CDR3 bases are TGTGCCACCAGCTCCCCGCTTCTATCCCCTCACGAGCAGTACGTC. This sequence encodes CATSSPLLSPHEQYV.

This clone was observed a few times. The chain is built from TRBV7-3 and TRBJ1-2; 7 bases align to TRBD1. Germline loops: CDR1 SGHTA, CDR2 FQGTGA. V lost 1 base and J lost 4; bases outside the gene matches: 3. The CDR3 loop spans 14 amino acids. The CDR3 sequence is CASSLSPGGYGYTF. The CDR3 DNA follows: TGTGCCAGCAGCTTAAGCCCAGGGGGCTATGGCTACACCTTC.

The chain carries TRBV5-1 and TRBJ1-6, with 9 bases matching TRBD1. Germline V gene data show CDR1 as SGHRS and CDR2 as YFSETQ. There are 15 residues in the CDR3. V was clipped by 1 base and J by 9 bases; unmatched bases: 5. The CDR3 loop reads CASSLYGQGTSPLHF. The DNA of the CDR3 is TGCGCCAGCAGCTTGTACGGACAGGGGACTTCACCCCTCCACTTT. Full variable domain (missing parts from reference TRBV5-1 and TRBJ1-6): KAGVTQTPRYLIKTRGQQVTLSCSPISGHRSVSWYQQTPGQGLQFLFEYFSETQRNKGNFPGRFSGRQFSNSRSEMNVSTLELGDSALYLCASSLYGQGTSPLHFGNGTRLTVT.